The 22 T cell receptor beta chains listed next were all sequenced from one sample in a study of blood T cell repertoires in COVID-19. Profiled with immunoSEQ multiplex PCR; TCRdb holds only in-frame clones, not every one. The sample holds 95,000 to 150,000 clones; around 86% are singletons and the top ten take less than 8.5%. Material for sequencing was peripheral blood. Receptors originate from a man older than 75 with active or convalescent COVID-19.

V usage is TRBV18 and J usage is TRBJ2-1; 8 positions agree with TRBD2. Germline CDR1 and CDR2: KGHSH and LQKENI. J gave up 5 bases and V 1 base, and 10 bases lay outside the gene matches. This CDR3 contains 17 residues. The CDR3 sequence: CASSPLFSGDSDNEQFF. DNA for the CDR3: TGTGCCAGCTCACCACTTTTTAGCGGGGACTCAGACAATGAGCAGTTCTTC.

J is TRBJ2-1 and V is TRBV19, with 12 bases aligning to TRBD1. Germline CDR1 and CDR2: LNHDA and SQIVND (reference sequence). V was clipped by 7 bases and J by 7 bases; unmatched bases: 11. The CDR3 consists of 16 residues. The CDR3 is CASTAPGTGGRNEQFF. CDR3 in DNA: TGTGCCAGTACCGCTCCCGGGACAGGGGGCCGAAATGAGCAGTTCTTC.

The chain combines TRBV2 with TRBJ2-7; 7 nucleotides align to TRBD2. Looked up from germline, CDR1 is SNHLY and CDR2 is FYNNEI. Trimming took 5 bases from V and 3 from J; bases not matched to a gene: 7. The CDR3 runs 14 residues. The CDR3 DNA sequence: TGTGCCAGCAGTTTTGGGGGGGTAAGCTACGAGCAGTACTTC. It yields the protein CASSFGGVSYEQYF.

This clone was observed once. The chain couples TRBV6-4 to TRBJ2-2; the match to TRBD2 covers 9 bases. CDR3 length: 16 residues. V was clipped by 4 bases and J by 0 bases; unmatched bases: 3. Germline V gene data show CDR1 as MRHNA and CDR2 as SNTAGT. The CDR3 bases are TGTGCCAGCAGTGTAGTAGCGGGGGCGAACACCGGGGAGCTGTTTTTT. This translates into CASSVVAGANTGELFF.

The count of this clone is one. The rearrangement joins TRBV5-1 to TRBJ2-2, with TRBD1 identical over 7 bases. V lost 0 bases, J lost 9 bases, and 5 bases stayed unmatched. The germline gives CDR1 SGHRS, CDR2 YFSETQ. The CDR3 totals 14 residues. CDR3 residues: CASSLGTGGRELFF. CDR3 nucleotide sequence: TGCGCCAGCAGCTTGGGGACAGGTGGCCGGGAGCTGTTTTTT. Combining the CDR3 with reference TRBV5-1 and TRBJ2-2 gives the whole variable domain KAGVTQTPRYLIKTRGQQVTLSCSPISGHRSVSWYQQTPGQGLQFLFEYFSETQRNKGNFPGRFSGRQFSNSRSEMNVSTLELGDSALYLCASSLGTGGRELFFGEGSRLTVL.

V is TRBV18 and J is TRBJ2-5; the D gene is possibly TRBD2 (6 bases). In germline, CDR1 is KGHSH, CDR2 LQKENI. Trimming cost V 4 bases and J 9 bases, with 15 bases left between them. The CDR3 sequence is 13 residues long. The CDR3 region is CASSQDGPSAQYF. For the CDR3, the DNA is TGTGCCAGCTCACAAGATGGGCCTAGCGCCCAGTACTTC.

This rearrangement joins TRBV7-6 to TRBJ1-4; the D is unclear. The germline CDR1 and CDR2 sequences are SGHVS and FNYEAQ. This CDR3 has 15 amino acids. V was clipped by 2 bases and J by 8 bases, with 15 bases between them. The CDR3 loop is CASSLLASPKEKLFF. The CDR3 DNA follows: TGTGCCAGCAGCTTATTGGCCTCTCCCAAAGAAAAACTGTTTTTT.

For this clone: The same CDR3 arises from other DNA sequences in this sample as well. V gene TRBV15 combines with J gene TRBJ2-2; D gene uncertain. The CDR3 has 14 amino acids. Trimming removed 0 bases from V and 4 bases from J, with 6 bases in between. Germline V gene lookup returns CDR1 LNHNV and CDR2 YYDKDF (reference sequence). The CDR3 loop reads CATSRDRGTGELFF. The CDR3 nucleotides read TGTGCCACCAGCAGAGATCGAGGCACCGGGGAGCTGTTTTTT. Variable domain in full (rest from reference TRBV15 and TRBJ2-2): DAMVIQNPRYQVTQFGKPVTLSCSQTLNHNVMYWYQQKSSQAPKLLFHYYDKDFNNEADTPDNFQSRRPNTSFCFLDIRSPGLGDTAMYLCATSRDRGTGELFFGEGSRLTVL.

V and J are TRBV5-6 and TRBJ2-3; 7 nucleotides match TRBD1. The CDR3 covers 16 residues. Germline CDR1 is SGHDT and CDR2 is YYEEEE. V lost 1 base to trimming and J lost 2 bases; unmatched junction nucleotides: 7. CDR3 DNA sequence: TGTGCCAGCAGCTTGCGGCAGGGGGAATTCACAGATACGCAGTATTTT. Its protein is CASSLRQGEFTDTQYF.

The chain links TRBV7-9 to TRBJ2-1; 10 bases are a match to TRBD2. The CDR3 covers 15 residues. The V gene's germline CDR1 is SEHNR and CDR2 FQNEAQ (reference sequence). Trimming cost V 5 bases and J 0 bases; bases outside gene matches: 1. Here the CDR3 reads CASSRTSGSYNEQFF. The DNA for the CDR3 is TGTGCCAGCAGCCGGACTAGCGGCTCCTACAATGAGCAGTTCTTC.

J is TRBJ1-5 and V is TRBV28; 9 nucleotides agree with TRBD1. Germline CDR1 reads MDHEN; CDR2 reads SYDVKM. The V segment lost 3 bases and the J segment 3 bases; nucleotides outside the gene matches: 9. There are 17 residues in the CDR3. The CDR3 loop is CASSFFTGGAFNQPQHF. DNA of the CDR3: TGTGCCAGCAGTTTCTTTACAGGGGGCGCGTTCAATCAGCCCCAGCATTTT.

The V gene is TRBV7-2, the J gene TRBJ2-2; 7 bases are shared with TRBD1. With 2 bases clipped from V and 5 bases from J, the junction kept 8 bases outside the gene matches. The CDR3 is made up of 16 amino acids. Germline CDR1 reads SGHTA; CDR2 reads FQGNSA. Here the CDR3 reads CASSLLSGGGTGELFF. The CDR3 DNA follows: TGTGCCAGCAGCTTACTGTCAGGGGGTGGAACCGGGGAGCTGTTTTTT.

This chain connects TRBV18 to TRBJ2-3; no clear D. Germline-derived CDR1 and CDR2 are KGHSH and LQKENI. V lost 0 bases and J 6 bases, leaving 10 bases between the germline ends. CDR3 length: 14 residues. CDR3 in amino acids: CASSPPVEVDTQYF. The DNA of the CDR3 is TGTGCCAGCTCACCACCGGTAGAAGTCGATACGCAGTATTTT.

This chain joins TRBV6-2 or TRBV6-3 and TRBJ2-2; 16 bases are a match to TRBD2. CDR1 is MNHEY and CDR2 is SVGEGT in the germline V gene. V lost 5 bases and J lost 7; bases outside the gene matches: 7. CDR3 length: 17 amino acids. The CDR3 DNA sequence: TGTGCCAGCAGTCCGGGACTAGCGGGAGGGCGAGGCGGGGAGCTGTTTTTT. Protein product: CASSPGLAGGRGGELFF.

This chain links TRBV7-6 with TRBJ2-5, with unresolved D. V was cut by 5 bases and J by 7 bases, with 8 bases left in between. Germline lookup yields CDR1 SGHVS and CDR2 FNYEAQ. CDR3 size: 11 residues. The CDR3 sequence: CASSLRGTQYF. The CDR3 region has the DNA TGTGCCAGCAGCCTACGAGGGACCCAGTACTTC.

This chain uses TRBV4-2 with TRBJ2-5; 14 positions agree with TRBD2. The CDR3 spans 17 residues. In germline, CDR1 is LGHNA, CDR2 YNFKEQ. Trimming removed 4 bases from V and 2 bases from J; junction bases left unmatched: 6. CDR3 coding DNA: TGTGCCAGCAGCCGAGGACTAGCGGGGGGTAATCAAGAGACCCAGTACTTC. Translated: CASSRGLAGGNQETQYF.

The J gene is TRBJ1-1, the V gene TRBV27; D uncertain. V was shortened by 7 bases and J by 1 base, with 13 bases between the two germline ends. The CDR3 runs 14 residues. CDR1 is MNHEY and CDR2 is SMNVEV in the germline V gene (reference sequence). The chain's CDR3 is CASTSSEENTEAFF. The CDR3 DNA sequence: TGTGCCAGCACCTCTTCTGAGGAGAACACTGAAGCTTTCTTT.

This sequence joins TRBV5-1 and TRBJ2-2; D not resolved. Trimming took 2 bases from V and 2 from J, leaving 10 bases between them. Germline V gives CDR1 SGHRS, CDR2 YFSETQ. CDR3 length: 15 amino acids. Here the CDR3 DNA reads TGCGCCAGCAGCTTCATAACAAAAAACACCGGGGAGCTGTTTTTT. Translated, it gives CASSFITKNTGELFF.

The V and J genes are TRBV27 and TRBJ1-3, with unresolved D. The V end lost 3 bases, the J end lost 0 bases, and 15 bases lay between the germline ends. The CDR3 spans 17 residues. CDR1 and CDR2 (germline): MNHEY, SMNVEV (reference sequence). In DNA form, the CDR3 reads TGTGCCAGCAGTTTGGCGGCACCGAGGGACTCTGGAAACACCATATATTTT. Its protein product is CASSLAAPRDSGNTIYF.

The CDR3 protein is CASSQGTGSINYGYTF. DNA for the CDR3: TGTGCCAGCAGCCAAGGTACAGGGAGTATTAACTATGGCTACACCTTC. The chain uses TRBV14 and TRBJ1-2, with a tentative D call TRBD1 (6 bases). The V gene lost 1 base and the J gene lost 1 base, with 13 bases spanning the gap. Germline assignment: CDR1 SGHDN and CDR2 FVKESK. The CDR3 spans 16 residues.

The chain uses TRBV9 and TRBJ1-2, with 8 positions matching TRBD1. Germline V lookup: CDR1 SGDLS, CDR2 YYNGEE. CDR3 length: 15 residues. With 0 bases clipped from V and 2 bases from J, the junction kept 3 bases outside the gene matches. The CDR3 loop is CASSVARTGNYGYTF. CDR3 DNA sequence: TGTGCCAGCAGCGTAGCCCGGACAGGGAACTATGGCTACACCTTC.

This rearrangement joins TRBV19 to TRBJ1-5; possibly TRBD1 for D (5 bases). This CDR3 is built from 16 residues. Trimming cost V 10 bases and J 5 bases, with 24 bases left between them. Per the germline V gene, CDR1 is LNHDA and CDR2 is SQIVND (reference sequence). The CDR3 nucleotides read TGTGCCAACAACACCAGGACAACCCCCAGCGATCAGCCCCAGCATTTT. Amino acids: CANNTRTTPSDQPQHF.